A single sample is the source of the 23 T cell receptor beta chains below, sequenced in a study of OX40 agonist ivuxolimab in advanced cancers. Only in-frame clones appear in the TCRdb table, and some are missing; sequencing was by immunoSEQ multiplex PCR. Of 35,000 or so clones listed, approximately 79% are singletons. The input for sequencing was CD4+ or CD8+ T cells sorted from blood, taken in a trial of the OX40 agonist ivuxolimab. The origin of the receptors is an adult with an advanced solid tumor such as melanoma, head and neck, liver or kidney cancer.

In regard to this clone: At one boundary the junction diverges from the germline segment, which might be a read error. The chain has TRBV25-1 and TRBJ1-2; the D gene is possibly TRBD1 (6 bases). Germline V gene lookup returns CDR1 MGHDK and CDR2 SYGVNS. CDR3 length: 12 residues. The CDR3 DNA reads TGTGCCAGCAGTGAGATCAGGGGTGGTATCTCCTTC. As protein: CASSEIRGGISF.

This chain links TRBV18 with TRBJ1-4; D call uncertain. The CDR3 consists of 16 residues. CDR1 is KGHSH, CDR2 LQKENI, per germline. The germline V and J ends were trimmed by 4 bases and 5 bases, with 17 bases remaining between them. The chain's CDR3 is CASSRGPPPGNEKLFF. Written as DNA, the CDR3 is TGTGCCAGCTCACGTGGGCCCCCCCCGGGAAATGAAAAACTGTTTTTT.

The gene calls are TRBV15 and TRBJ2-3; D may be TRBD1 or TRBD2 (5 bases each). The germline CDR1 and CDR2 sequences are LNHNV and YYDKDF (reference sequence). V was trimmed by 1 base and J by 7 bases, leaving 9 bases between them. The CDR3 has 13 amino acids. CDR3 residues: CATSRGGMHTQYF. The CDR3 DNA reads TGTGCCACCAGCAGAGGGGGGATGCATACGCAGTATTTT.

The chain is built from TRBV6-5 and TRBJ1-1; D is undetermined. V dropped 6 bases and J dropped 10 bases, with 21 bases sitting between them. Per germline, CDR1 MNHEY and CDR2 SVGAGI. CDR3 length equals 14 residues. The CDR3 sequence: CASRGVSFSTAAFF. The CDR3 region has the DNA TGTGCCAGCAGGGGCGTCTCATTCTCAACCGCAGCTTTCTTT.

As DNA, the CDR3 is TGTGCCAGCAGGGGGGTTAGAAGGGGCGGCGCGCCCCAGCATTTT. This codes for CASRGVRRGGAPQHF. The gene calls are TRBV2 and TRBJ1-5, with a possible D match to TRBD1 (5 bases). Germline loops: CDR1 SNHLY, CDR2 FYNNEI. CDR3 length equals 15 residues. Between the trimmed V and J ends, which lost 6 bases and 9 bases, there was a span of 21 bases.

The V call is TRBV5-1, the J call TRBJ2-2; D is possibly TRBD1 or TRBD2 (5 bases each). The V and J ends lost 0 bases and 0 bases respectively, with 12 bases between them. Germline V CDR1 and CDR2: SGHRS, YFSETQ. The CDR3 has 17 residues. For the CDR3, the DNA is TGCGCCAGCAGCTTGGATGGGACCCTATCGAACACCGGGGAGCTGTTTTTT. Translation: CASSLDGTLSNTGELFF.

This clone has just a few counts. The rearrangement links TRBV6-1 to TRBJ1-2; maybe TRBD1 (5 bases). The V gene's germline CDR1 is MNHNS and CDR2 SASEGT. The CDR3 is 13 residues long. Trimming took 7 bases from V and 8 from J, leaving 17 bases between them. In DNA, the CDR3 is TGTGCCAGCACCCTTACAGGAGACGGAGGCTACACCTTC. Its translation is CASTLTGDGGYTF.

This clone was detected once. CDR3 protein: CASSLDTSYNEQFF. The CDR3, as DNA: TGTGCCAGCAGCTTGGACACGTCCTACAATGAGCAGTTCTTC. V and J are TRBV7-2 and TRBJ2-1; D is possibly TRBD1 (5 bases). This CDR3 region has 14 residues. With 3 bases removed from V and 1 base from J, the gap between germline ends came to 7 bases. CDR1 and CDR2 from the germline V gene are SGHTA and FQGNSA.

The J gene is TRBJ1-2, the V gene TRBV29-1, with D possibly TRBD1 on 5 matching bases. This CDR3 has 14 amino acids. V shed 6 bases and J shed 0 bases, with 14 bases lying between them. In germline, CDR1 is SQVTM, CDR2 ANQGSEA. The CDR3 spells CSVSRGTTNYGYTF. The DNA for the CDR3 is TGCAGCGTCTCCCGGGGGACTACTAACTATGGCTACACCTTC.

The chain links TRBV7-3 to TRBJ2-1; 10 bases map to TRBD1. The length of the CDR3 is 17 residues. V was clipped by 2 bases and J by 3 bases; unmatched bases: 7. Germline CDR1 and CDR2: SGHTA and FQGTGA. The CDR3 bases are TGTGCCAGCAGCTTACTGTCCGGGACAGGGGACTACAATGAGCAGTTCTTC. It translates to CASSLLSGTGDYNEQFF.

The rearrangement joins TRBV11-2 to TRBJ1-2; D remains unclear. Trimming pared 2 bases from V and 6 bases from J, leaving 10 bases between. CDR1 is SGHAT and CDR2 is FQNNGV in the germline V gene. CDR3 length: 13 amino acids. The CDR3: CASSLRGLHGYTF. The CDR3 bases are TGTGCCAGCAGCTTACGGGGATTGCATGGCTACACCTTC.

The rearrangement uses TRBV2 and TRBJ2-5; 12 bases are a match to TRBD2. There are 15 residues in the CDR3. In germline, CDR1 is SNHLY, CDR2 FYNNEI. With V trimmed by 8 bases and J by 4 bases, 8 bases remained unmatched. The CDR3 nucleotides are TGTGCCAGCCGGACTAGCGGGGTTAGGGGAGAGACCCAGTACTTC. Protein product: CASRTSGVRGETQYF.

The rearrangement uses TRBV7-2 and TRBJ1-2; possible D gene TRBD1, 5 bases. Germline CDR1 SGHTA, CDR2 FQGNSA. Between the trimmed V and J ends, which lost 10 bases and 8 bases, there was a span of 14 bases. The CDR3 totals 11 residues. The CDR3: CANRDLGGYTF. The CDR3 nucleotides are TGTGCCAACCGGGACTTGGGGGGCTACACCTTC.

The J gene is TRBJ2-1, the V gene TRBV25-1, with D unclear. CDR1 and CDR2 (germline): MGHDK, SYGVNS. V was shortened by 3 bases and J by 0 bases, with 12 bases between the two germline ends. The CDR3 is 16 residues long. CDR3 sequence (DNA): TGTGCCAGCAGTGAGCATAGCAGGAGCTCCTACAATGAGCAGTTCTTC. It yields the protein CASSEHSRSSYNEQFF. Based on the CDR3 plus reference TRBV25-1 and TRBJ2-1, the full variable domain is EADIYQTPRYLVIGTGKKITLECSQTMGHDKMYWYQQDPGMELHLIHYSYGVNSTEKGDLSSESTVSRIRTEHFPLTLESARPSHTSQYLCASSEHSRSSYNEQFFGPGTRLTVL.

The V and J genes are TRBV10-3 and TRBJ2-7, with D possibly called TRBD1 or TRBD2 (5 bases each). The CDR3 runs 12 residues. Germline CDR1 is ENHRY and CDR2 is SYGVKD. V was trimmed by 5 bases and J by 7 bases, leaving 12 bases between them. The CDR3 reads CAISRGEGEQYF. CDR3 nucleotides: TGTGCCATCAGTAGGGGAGAGGGTGAGCAGTACTTC.

This chain uses TRBV7-2 with TRBJ1-1; 10 bases map to TRBD1. The V gene end was trimmed by 5 bases and the J gene end by 4 bases; junction bases not matched to a gene: 13. There are 17 residues in the CDR3. The V gene's germline CDR1 is SGHTA and CDR2 FQGNSA. The CDR3 DNA reads as TGTGCCAGCAGCCCGGCGGGACAGGGGCTTGCTTCCACTGAAGCTTTCTTT. Translating it yields CASSPAGQGLASTEAFF.

The gene calls are TRBV7-9 and TRBJ1-5; D is ambiguous. V was shortened by 1 base and J by 3 bases, with 4 bases between the two germline ends. Per the germline V gene, CDR1 is SEHNR and CDR2 is FQNEAQ (reference sequence). The CDR3 extends over 13 amino acids. This chain's CDR3 is CASSLGINQPQHF. CDR3 DNA sequence: TGTGCCAGCAGCTTAGGAATCAATCAGCCCCAGCATTTT.

The gene calls are TRBV6-1 and TRBJ1-1; 8 bases match TRBD1. Germline loops: CDR1 MNHNS, CDR2 SASEGT. CDR3 length: 15 amino acids. With V trimmed by 7 bases and J by 4 bases, 11 bases remained unmatched. CDR3 sequence reads: CASIRGQGGPTEAFF. The CDR3 nucleotides read TGTGCCAGCATTCGAGGACAGGGCGGTCCCACTGAAGCTTTCTTT.

This chain joins TRBV30 and TRBJ1-2, with 10 bases identical to TRBD1. The CDR3 is 17 residues long. The germline V gene has CDR1 GTSNPN and CDR2 SVGIG (reference sequence). Trimming at V came to 3 bases and at J to 8 bases, leaving 18 bases not matched to a gene. In DNA, the CDR3 is TGTGCCTGGAGAACCTACCGGGACAGGGGATTCATCGGGGGCTACACCTTC. This sequence encodes CAWRTYRDRGFIGGYTF.

J is TRBJ2-3 and V is TRBV7-2; D is ambiguous. V lost 6 bases to trimming and J lost 0 bases, with 19 bases between them. The CDR3 loop spans 17 amino acids. CDR1 and CDR2 (germline): SGHTA, FQGNSA. CDR3 DNA: TGTGCCAGCAGGCAAACCGGGCGGAACCTAAGCACAGATACGCAGTATTTT. It specifies CASRQTGRNLSTDTQYF.

The chain couples TRBV13 to TRBJ1-6; D is ambiguous. Germline values: CDR1 PRHDT, CDR2 FYEKMQ (reference sequence). Between the trimmed V and J ends, which lost 5 bases and 0 bases, there was a span of 14 bases. The CDR3 sequence is 17 residues long. CDR3 protein: CASSPRRLSSYNSPLHF. CDR3 sequence (DNA): TGTGCCAGCAGCCCCAGACGGTTAAGCTCCTATAATTCACCCCTCCACTTT.

J is TRBJ1-1 and V is TRBV5-5; 7 nucleotides match TRBD1. Germline V gene sequence: CDR1 SGHKS, CDR2 YYEKEE (reference sequence). J gave up 6 bases and V 4 bases, and 12 bases lay outside the gene matches. The length of the CDR3 is 15 residues. This CDR3 reads CASSLTRQGGSEAFF. The CDR3 DNA is TGTGCCAGCAGCCTCACCAGACAGGGTGGTTCTGAAGCTTTCTTT.

The V and J genes are TRBV4-3 and TRBJ2-2, with 10 bases fitting TRBD1. The CDR3 is 15 amino acids. In germline, CDR1 is LGHNA, CDR2 YSLEER. Trimming took 4 bases from V and 5 from J; bases not matched to a gene: 4. CDR3 coding DNA: TGCGCCAGCAGCCTGACAGGGGGCCGGACCGGGGAGCTGTTTTTT. This gives the protein CASSLTGGRTGELFF.